The 8 T cell receptor beta chains below were found in one sample sequenced in a study of cytomegalovirus exposure and HLA in healthy donors. Primers: 60 Vbeta forward and 13 Jbeta reverse. TCRdb's table, derived via immunoSEQ multiplex PCR, lists solely in-frame clones and lacks some. The sample holds about 98,000 clones; about 81% are singletons and the top ten take approximately 1.3%. What was sequenced was PBMCs. The receptors were sampled from a man aged 35-49 years in good health and CMV-seronegative.

This sequence joins TRBV18 and TRBJ2-6; tentative D call: TRBD2 (7 bases). V lost 2 bases, J lost 2 bases, and 10 bases lay in between. The germline CDR1 and CDR2 sequences are KGHSH and LQKENI. This CDR3 is 16 amino acids long. Here the CDR3 reads CASSPGGGAGANVLTF. The CDR3 nucleotides are TGTGCCAGCTCACCAGGAGGGGGGGCTGGGGCCAACGTCCTGACTTTC. Looking up the rest from reference TRBV18 and TRBJ2-6 gives the full variable domain: NAGVMQNPRHLVRRRGQEARLRCSPMKGHSHVYWYRQLPEEGLKFMVYLQKENIIDESGMPKERFSAEFPKEGPSILRIQQVVRGDSAAYFCASSPGGGAGANVLTFGAGSRLTVL.

This chain uses TRBV20-1 with TRBJ1-2; D ambiguous. V was cut by 3 bases and J by 8 bases, with 10 bases left in between. Germline V gene data show CDR1 as DFQATT and CDR2 as SNEGSKA (reference sequence). The CDR3 runs to 11 residues. The CDR3 spells CSASLLEGYTF. In DNA form, the CDR3 reads TGCAGTGCTAGTTTGCTAGAGGGCTACACCTTC.

This chain connects TRBV6-1 to TRBJ1-1; TRBD1 is a possible D gene (5 bases). This CDR3 is built from 14 residues. Germline V gene data show CDR1 as MNHNS and CDR2 as SASEGT. Between the trimmed V and J ends, which lost 5 bases and 7 bases, there was a span of 17 bases. Written as DNA, the CDR3 is TGTGCCAGCAGTTATTTTCCGGGGGGGAATGAAGCTTTCTTT. Translating it yields CASSYFPGGNEAFF.

The chain links TRBV10-3 to TRBJ1-2, with a weak D call TRBD1 (5 bases). In germline, CDR1 is ENHRY, CDR2 SYGVKD. V was trimmed by 8 bases and J by 5 bases, leaving 9 bases between them. The CDR3 sequence is 11 residues long. In nucleotides, the CDR3 is TGTGCCATCCCAGGGATATATGGCTACACCTTC. It specifies CAIPGIYGYTF.

Of note for this clone: The same CDR3 also results from other DNA sequences found in this sample. The chain carries TRBV27 and TRBJ2-3; TRBD1 agrees at 9 bases. The CDR3 runs 16 residues. The V and J ends lost 5 bases and 0 bases, in that order; junction bases with no gene match: 6. The germline CDR1 and CDR2 sequences are MNHEY and SMNVEV (reference sequence). The CDR3 loop reads CASSIQGAPSTDTQYF. Here the CDR3 DNA reads TGTGCCAGCAGTATACAGGGGGCCCCCAGCACAGATACGCAGTATTTT.

The CDR3 spells CATSVGQGPYNEQFF. As DNA, the CDR3 is TGTGCCACCAGCGTGGGACAGGGGCCCTACAATGAGCAGTTCTTC. The genes are TRBV15 and TRBJ2-1; 10 nucleotides line up with TRBD1. The CDR3 loop spans 15 amino acids. Germline V lookup: CDR1 LNHNV, CDR2 YYDKDF (reference sequence). The V gene end was trimmed by 5 bases and the J gene end by 2 bases; junction bases not matched to a gene: 3.

This clone was seen a single time. The V call is TRBV11-3, the J call TRBJ2-3, with D maybe TRBD1 (6 bases). The V end was cut by 5 bases, the J end by 1 base, with 13 bases between. Germline V lookup: CDR1 SGHNT, CDR2 YENEEA. This CDR3 spans 15 amino acids. The CDR3 loop is CASSQQGTGTDTQYF. The CDR3 bases are TGTGCCAGCAGCCAACAGGGAACGGGCACAGATACGCAGTATTTT.

The CDR3 DNA reads as TGTGCCAGCAGCGCCGGGACAGGGAAGCTGCATTCACCCCTCCACTTT. Translating it yields CASSAGTGKLHSPLHF. The V gene is TRBV5-4, the J gene TRBJ1-6, with 9 bases that match TRBD1. Trimming at V came to 4 bases and at J to 8 bases, leaving 10 bases not matched to a gene. The CDR3 runs to 16 residues. CDR1 is SGHNT and CDR2 is YYREEE in the germline V gene (reference sequence).